The 6 T cell receptor beta chains below all came from one sample that was sequenced in a study of OX40 agonist ivuxolimab in advanced cancers. Using immunoSEQ multiplex PCR, the repertoire was profiled, and TCRdb retains in-frame clones only, with some absent. This sample has tens of thousands of clones, with around nine tenths found just once. The sample in question was CD4+ or CD8+ T cells sorted from blood, obtained in a trial of the OX40 agonist ivuxolimab. These receptors were obtained from an adult with an advanced solid tumor such as melanoma, head and neck, liver or kidney cancer.

This clone was picked up a small number of times. The rearrangement links TRBV30 to TRBJ2-5; 11 bases are shared with TRBD2. CDR3 size: 14 residues. Per germline, CDR1 GTSNPN and CDR2 SVGIG (reference sequence). V lost 2 bases and J lost 3; bases outside the gene matches: 2. The CDR3 sequence is CAWSPGLAEETQYF. CDR3 coding DNA: TGTGCCTGGAGTCCGGGACTAGCGGAAGAGACCCAGTACTTC.

This clone was observed once. This chain joins TRBV18 and TRBJ2-2; 7 positions match TRBD1. CDR1 KGHSH and CDR2 LQKENI come from the germline V gene. The CDR3 has 18 amino acids. V shed 1 base and J 2 bases; nucleotides not matched to a gene: 10. CDR3 residues: CASSPLVFGTDNTGELFF. The CDR3 nucleotides read TGTGCCAGCTCACCACTAGTTTTCGGGACAGATAACACCGGGGAGCTGTTTTTT.

The V and J genes are TRBV30 and TRBJ2-2; D unclear. This CDR3 is built from 12 residues. CDR1 is GTSNPN and CDR2 is SVGIG in the germline V gene (reference sequence). Trimming left V 5 bases short and J 0 bases short, with 4 bases between. CDR3 in DNA: TGTGCCTGGGACCCGAACACCGGGGAGCTGTTTTTT. The encoded protein is CAWDPNTGELFF.

The CDR3 region is CASRRTSAGGRGNEQFF. In nucleotides, the CDR3 is TGTGCCAGCAGGAGAACCTCGGCGGGAGGCCGAGGCAATGAGCAGTTCTTC. The chain recombines TRBV7-2 with TRBJ2-1, with 8 bases lining up with TRBD2. The ends lost 6 bases at V and 6 bases at J; junction bases unmatched: 16. This CDR3 spans 17 amino acids. CDR1 is SGHTA, CDR2 FQGNSA, per germline.

The J gene is TRBJ1-1, the V gene TRBV19; a weak D match, TRBD1 (5 bases). Germline values: CDR1 LNHDA, CDR2 SQIVND (reference sequence). This CDR3 is 13 amino acids long. V was trimmed by 7 bases and J by 1 base, leaving 10 bases between them. The CDR3 here is CASIRERNTEAFF. DNA of the CDR3: TGTGCCAGTATCAGGGAAAGGAACACTGAAGCTTTCTTT.

The V call is TRBV7-8, the J call TRBJ2-6; D unresolved. The CDR3 extends over 17 amino acids. Germline V gives CDR1 SGHVS, CDR2 FQNEAQ. V lost 1 base and J 0 bases, leaving 10 bases between the germline ends. In DNA form, the CDR3 reads TGTGCCAGCAGCTTAGGGGCAGCCCCCTCTGGGGCCAACGTCCTGACTTTC. Protein: CASSLGAAPSGANVLTF.